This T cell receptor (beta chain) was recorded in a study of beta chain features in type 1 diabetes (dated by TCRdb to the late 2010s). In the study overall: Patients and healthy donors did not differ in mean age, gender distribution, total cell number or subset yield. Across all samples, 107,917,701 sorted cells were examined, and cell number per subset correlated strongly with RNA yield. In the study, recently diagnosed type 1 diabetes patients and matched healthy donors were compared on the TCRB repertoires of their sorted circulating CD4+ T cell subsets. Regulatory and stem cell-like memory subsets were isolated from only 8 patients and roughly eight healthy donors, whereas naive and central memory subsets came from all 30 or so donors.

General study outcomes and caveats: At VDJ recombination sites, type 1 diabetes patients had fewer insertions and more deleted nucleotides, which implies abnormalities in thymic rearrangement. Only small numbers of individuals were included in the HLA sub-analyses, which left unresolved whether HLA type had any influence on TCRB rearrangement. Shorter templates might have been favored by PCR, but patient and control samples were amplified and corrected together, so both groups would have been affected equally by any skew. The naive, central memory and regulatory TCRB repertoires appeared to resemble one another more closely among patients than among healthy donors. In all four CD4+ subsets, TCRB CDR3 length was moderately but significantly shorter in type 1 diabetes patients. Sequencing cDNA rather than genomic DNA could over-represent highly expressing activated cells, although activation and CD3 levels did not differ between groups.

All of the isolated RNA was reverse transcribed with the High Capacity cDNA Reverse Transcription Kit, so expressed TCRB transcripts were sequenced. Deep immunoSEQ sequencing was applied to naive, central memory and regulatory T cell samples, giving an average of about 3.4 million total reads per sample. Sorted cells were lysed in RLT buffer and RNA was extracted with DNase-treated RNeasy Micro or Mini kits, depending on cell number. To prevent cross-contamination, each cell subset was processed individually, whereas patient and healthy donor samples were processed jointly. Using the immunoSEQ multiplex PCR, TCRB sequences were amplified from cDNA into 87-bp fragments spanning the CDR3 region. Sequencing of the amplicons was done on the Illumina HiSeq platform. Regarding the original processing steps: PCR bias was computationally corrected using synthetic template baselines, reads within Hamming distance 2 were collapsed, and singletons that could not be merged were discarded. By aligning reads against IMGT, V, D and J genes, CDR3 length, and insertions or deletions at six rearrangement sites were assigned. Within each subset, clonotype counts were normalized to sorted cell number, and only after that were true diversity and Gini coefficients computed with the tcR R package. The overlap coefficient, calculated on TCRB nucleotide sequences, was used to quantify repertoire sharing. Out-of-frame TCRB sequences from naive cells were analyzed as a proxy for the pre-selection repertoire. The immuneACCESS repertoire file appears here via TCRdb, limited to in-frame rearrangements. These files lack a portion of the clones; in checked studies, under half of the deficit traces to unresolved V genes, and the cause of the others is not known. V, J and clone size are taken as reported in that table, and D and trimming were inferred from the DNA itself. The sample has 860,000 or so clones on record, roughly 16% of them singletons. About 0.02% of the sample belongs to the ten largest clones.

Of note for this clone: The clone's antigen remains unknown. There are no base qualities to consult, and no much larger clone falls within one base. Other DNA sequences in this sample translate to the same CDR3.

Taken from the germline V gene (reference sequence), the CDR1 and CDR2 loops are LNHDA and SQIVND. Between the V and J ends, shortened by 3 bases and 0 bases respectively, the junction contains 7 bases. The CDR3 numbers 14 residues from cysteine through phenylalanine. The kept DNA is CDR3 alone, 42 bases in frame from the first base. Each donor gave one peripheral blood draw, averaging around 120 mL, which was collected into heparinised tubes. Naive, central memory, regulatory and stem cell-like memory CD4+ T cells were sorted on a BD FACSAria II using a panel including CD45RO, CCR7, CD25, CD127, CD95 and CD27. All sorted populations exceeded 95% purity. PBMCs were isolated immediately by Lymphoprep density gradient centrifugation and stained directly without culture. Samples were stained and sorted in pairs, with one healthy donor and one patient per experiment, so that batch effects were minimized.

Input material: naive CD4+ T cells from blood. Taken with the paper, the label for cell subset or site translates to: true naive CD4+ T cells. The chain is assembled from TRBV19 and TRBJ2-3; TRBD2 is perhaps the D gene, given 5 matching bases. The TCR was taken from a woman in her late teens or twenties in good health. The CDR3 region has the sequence CASSIGLSTDTQYF. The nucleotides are TGTGCCAGTAGTATCGGACTTAGCACAGATACGCAGTATTTT.